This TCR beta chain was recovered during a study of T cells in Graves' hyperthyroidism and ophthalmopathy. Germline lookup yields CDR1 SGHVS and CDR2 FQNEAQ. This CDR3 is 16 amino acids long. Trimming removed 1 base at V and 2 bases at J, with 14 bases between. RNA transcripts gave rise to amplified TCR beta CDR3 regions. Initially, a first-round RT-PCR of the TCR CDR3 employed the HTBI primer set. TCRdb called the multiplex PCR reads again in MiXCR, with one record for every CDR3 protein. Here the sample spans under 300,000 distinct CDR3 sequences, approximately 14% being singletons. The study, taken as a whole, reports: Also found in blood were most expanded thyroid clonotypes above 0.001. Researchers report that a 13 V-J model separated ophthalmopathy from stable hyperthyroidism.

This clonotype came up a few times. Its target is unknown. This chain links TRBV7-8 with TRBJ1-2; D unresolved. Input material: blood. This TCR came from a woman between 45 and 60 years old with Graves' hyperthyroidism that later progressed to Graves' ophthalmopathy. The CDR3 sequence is CASSLGGRFVNYGYTF. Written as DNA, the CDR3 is TGTGCCAGCAGCTTAGGAGGAAGGTTCGTCAACTATGGCTACACCTTC.